These T cell receptor beta chains were read from a single sample in a study of cytomegalovirus exposure and HLA in healthy donors. Clones were read by immunoSEQ multiplex PCR, and TCRdb kept only the in-frame ones, dropping some. The profile covers about 120,000 clones, with around 76% appearing a single time and around 30% taken by the ten largest. Input material: PBMCs. These receptors all stem from a man in his sixties in good health and CMV-seropositive. The CDR3 runs from the conserved cysteine through the conserved F or W.

v_gene	j_gene	CDR3aa
TRBV29-1	TRBJ2-7	CSVDRDRGHEQYF
TRBV15	TRBJ1-2	CATSPLAGEKRPEGYTF
TRBV5-1	TRBJ1-6	CASKVGVVDSPLHF
TRBV30	TRBJ1-6	CAWNPRVGGSPLHF
TRBV6-1	TRBJ1-2	CASSATVNYGYTF
TRBV2	TRBJ2-2	CASRSRLAGVTGELFF
TRBV5-4	TRBJ1-1	CASSLVQGLNTEAFF
TRBV25-1	TRBJ2-7	CASSLGQSSYEQYF
TRBV5-1	TRBJ2-3	CASRPRSGIDTDTQYF
TRBV5-1	TRBJ2-3	CASSPGGGGTDTQYF
TRBV18	TRBJ2-3	CASSSLGGFTDTQYF
TRBV18	TRBJ1-5	CASSTSGTGEQPQHF
TRBV6-5	TRBJ2-7	CASRPGLAGTYEQYF
TRBV30	TRBJ1-1	CAWGVGGNTEAFF
TRBV25-1	TRBJ1-2	CASSEYTSAYGYTF
TRBV12-5	TRBJ2-2	CASGLISGTKGTGELFF
TRBV5-5	TRBJ1-4	CASRYGVNEKLFF
TRBV2	TRBJ1-1	CASSLDKYTEAFF
TRBV5-4	TRBJ1-2	CASTNRANYGYTF
TRBV5-1	TRBJ1-2	CASSPGQDLYGYTF
TRBV13	TRBJ1-2	CASSSSDRVMYGYTF
TRBV5-8	TRBJ1-6	CASPRQGSRREYNSPLHF